This T cell receptor beta chain appears in the sequencing data of a study of blood T cell repertoires in COVID-19. In the original analysis: Estimates of nucleated cell counts were drawn from the amplification of reference gene primers. The table came from immunoSEQ multiplex PCR; TCRdb's copy has only in-frame clones and leaves some out. The DNA gave D and trimming, while V, J and clone size come from that table. The table has some 100,000 clones, around 86% seen once. The CDR3 sequence is 15 residues long. V lost 1 base and J lost 6, with 13 bases in between. From germline, CDR1 is MGHRA and CDR2 YSYEKL. The table lists this clone with a count of one.

The sequence derives from a man in his forties or fifties with acute or convalescent COVID-19. The J gene is TRBJ2-1, the V gene TRBV4-1; D not certain. Source material: peripheral blood. The CDR3 region is CASSQVSPPGNEQFF. The DNA for the CDR3 is TGCGCCAGCAGCCAAGTGTCTCCTCCGGGCAATGAGCAGTTCTTC.